This record concerns one TCR beta chain sequence. The CDR3 has 12 residues. In germline, CDR1 is SNHLY, CDR2 FYNNEI. Next came a second PCR, run for roughly 6 to 11 cycles, which used a sample-barcoded 5' primer along with a J-beta primer mix. Researchers report that a template-switch adaptor with 12 random nucleotides tagged each cDNA molecule. MiXCR, applied by TCRdb to the 5' RACE reads, yields one record per CDR3 protein. The table has hundreds of thousands of distinct CDR3 sequences, about 54% seen once. The data derive from a study of blood T cells in healthy people across ages. The chain joins TRBV2 to TRBJ2-7, with TRBD2 as a possible D gene (5 bases). The J call may be in error: the DNA end matches TRBJ2-5 better. Specimen: blood. This sequence was found in a man aged 60 to 75 in good health. The CDR3: CASSETRKTQYF. The CDR3 nucleotides are TGTGCCAGCAGTGAAACTAGAAAGACCCAGTACTTC.